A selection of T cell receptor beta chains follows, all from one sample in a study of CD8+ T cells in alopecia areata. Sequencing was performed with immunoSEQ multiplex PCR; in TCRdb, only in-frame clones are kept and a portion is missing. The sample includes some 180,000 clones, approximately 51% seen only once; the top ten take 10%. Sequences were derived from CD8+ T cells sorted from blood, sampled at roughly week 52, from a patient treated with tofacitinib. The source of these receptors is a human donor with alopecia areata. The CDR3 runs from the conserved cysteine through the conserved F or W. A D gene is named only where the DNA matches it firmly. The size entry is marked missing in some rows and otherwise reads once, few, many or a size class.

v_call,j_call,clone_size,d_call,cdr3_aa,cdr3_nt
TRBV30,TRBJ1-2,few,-,CAWSVTGGRGYTF,TGTGCCTGGAGTGTAACTGGGGGTCGTGGCTACACCTTC
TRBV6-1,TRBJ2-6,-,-,CASSDRVSGANVLTF,TGTGCCAGCAGTGACAGGGTCTCTGGGGCCAACGTCCTGACTTTC
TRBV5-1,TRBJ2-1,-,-,CASSETYNEQFF,TGCGCCAGCAGCGAGACCTACAATGAGCAGTTCTTC
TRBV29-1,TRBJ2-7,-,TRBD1,CSVGSRDSAYEQYF,TGCAGCGTCGGATCCCGGGACAGCGCCTACGAGCAGTACTTC
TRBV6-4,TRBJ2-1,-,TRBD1,CASSDRYRGKSEQFF,TGTGCCAGCAGTGACCGGTACAGGGGGAAGAGTGAGCAGTTCTTC
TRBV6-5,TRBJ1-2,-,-,CASSYGLGYTF,TGTGCCAGCAGTTACGGGTTGGGCTACACCTTC
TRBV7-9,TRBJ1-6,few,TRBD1,CASSLGGDRGAANSPLHF,TGTGCCAGCAGCTTAGGTGGGGACAGGGGGGCGGCTAATTCACCCCTCCACTTT
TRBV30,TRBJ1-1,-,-,CAGLGQNTEAFF,TGTGCCGGGTTGGGCCAGAACACTGAAGCTTTCTTT
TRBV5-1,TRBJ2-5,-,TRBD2,CASSLTSEQETQYF,TGCGCCAGCAGCTTGACTAGCGAGCAAGAGACCCAGTACTTC
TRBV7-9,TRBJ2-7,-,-,CASSLAGGWHEQYF,TGTGCCAGCAGCTTAGCAGGCGGGTGGCACGAGCAGTACTTC
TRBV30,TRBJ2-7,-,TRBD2,CAWSVGDWGLAETYEQYF,TGTGCCTGGAGTGTGGGGGACTGGGGACTAGCGGAAACCTACGAGCAGTACTTC
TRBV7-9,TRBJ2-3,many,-,CASSRRVDTQYF,TGTGCCAGCAGCCGTAGAGTGGATACGCAGTATTTT
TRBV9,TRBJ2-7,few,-,CASSVEGSGYDEQYF,TGTGCCAGCAGCGTAGAAGGCAGCGGATACGACGAGCAGTACTTC
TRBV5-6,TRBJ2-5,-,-,CASSLAGNQETQYF,TGTGCCAGCAGCTTGGCCGGAAACCAAGAGACCCAGTACTTC
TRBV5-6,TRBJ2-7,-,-,CASSLGGYEQYF,TGTGCCAGCAGCCTAGGCGGCTACGAGCAGTACTTC
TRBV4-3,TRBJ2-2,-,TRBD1,CASSPGQGWTGELFF,TGCGCCAGCAGCCCCGGACAGGGATGGACCGGGGAGCTGTTTTTT
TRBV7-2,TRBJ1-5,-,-,CASSLWVNEPQHF,TGTGCCAGCAGCTTATGGGTCAACGAGCCCCAGCATTTT
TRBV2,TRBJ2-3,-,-,CASRGDSRTDTQYF,TGTGCCAGCAGGGGGGACTCACGCACAGATACGCAGTATTTT
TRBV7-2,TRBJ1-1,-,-,CASSPDIGDGNTEAFF,TGTGCCAGCAGCCCTGACATAGGCGATGGGAACACTGAAGCTTTCTTT
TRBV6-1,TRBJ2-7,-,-,CASSPRGASYEQYF,TGTGCCAGCAGTCCCCGCGGGGCCTCCTACGAGCAGTACTTC
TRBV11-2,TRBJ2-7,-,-,CASSLAGPLEEQYF,TGTGCCAGCAGCTTGGCCGGTCCCTTGGAGGAGCAGTACTTC
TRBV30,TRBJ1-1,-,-,CAWSVRVGTEAFF,TGTGCCTGGAGTGTGAGGGTGGGAACTGAAGCTTTCTTT
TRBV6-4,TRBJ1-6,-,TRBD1,CASSYDREEYNSPLHF,TGTGCCAGCAGTTACGACAGGGAGGAATATAATTCACCCCTCCACTTT
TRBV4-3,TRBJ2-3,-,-,CASSQDKHGTDTQYF,TGCGCCAGCAGCCAAGATAAGCACGGCACAGATACGCAGTATTTT
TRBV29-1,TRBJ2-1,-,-,CSVVSGYNEQFF,TGCAGCGTTGTCAGCGGATACAATGAGCAGTTCTTC
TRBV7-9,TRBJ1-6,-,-,CASSSGDYNSPLHF,TGTGCCAGCAGCTCCGGAGATTATAATTCACCCCTCCACTTT
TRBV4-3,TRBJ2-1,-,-,CASSQEEGPPNEQFF,TGCGCCAGCAGCCAAGAGGAGGGGCCTCCCAATGAGCAGTTCTTC
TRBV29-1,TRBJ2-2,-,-,CSATTNTGELFF,TGCAGCGCCACAACGAACACCGGGGAGCTGTTTTTT
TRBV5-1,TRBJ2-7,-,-,CASSLSASYEQYF,TGCGCCAGCAGCTTGTCGGCCTCCTACGAGCAGTACTTC
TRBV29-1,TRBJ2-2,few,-,CSVEGETGELFF,TGCAGCGTTGAAGGCGAAACCGGGGAGCTGTTTTTT
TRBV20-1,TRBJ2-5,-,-,CSASLETQYF,TGCAGTGCTAGTTTGGAGACCCAGTACTTC
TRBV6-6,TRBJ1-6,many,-,CASHLQSHNSPLHF,TGTGCCTCTCACCTGCAGTCCCATAATTCACCCCTCCACTTT
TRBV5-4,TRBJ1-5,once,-,CASSLKDSNQPQHF,TGTGCCAGCAGCTTGAAGGATAGCAATCAGCCCCAGCATTTT
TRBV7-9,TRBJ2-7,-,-,CASRGRAREQYF,TGTGCCAGCAGGGGGCGGGCCCGGGAGCAGTACTTC
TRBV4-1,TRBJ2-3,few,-,CASSLTGVHEDTQYF,TGCGCCAGCAGCCTCACTGGGGTCCACGAAGATACGCAGTATTTT
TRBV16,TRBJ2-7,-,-,CASSQRQVFYEQYF,TGTGCCAGCAGCCAACGACAAGTATTCTACGAGCAGTACTTC
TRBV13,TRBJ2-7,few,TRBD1,CASSSGTGWDEQYF,TGTGCCAGCAGCTCCGGGACAGGGTGGGACGAGCAGTACTTC
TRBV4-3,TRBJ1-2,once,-,CASSQDRAGESQSYGYTF,TGCGCCAGCAGCCAAGATAGGGCAGGGGAGAGCCAAAGCTATGGCTACACCTTC
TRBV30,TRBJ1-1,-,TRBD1,CACQERGRTEAFF,TGTGCCTGTCAAGAGAGGGGGCGAACTGAAGCTTTCTTT
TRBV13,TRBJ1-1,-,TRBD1,CASSAAGTGNTEAFF,TGTGCCAGCAGCGCAGCCGGGACAGGGAACACTGAAGCTTTCTTT
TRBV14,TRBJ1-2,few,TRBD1,CASSPTTGQGFYTF,TGTGCCAGCAGCCCCACAACGGGACAGGGATTCTACACCTTC
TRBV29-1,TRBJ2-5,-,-,CSVEARETQYF,TGCAGCGTTGAGGCAAGGGAGACCCAGTACTTC
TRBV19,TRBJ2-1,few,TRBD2,CASSIVAGGRYEQFF,TGTGCCAGTAGTATTGTTGCGGGGGGCCGGTATGAGCAGTTCTTC
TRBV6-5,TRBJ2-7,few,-,CASSYSGREYEQYF,TGTGCCAGCAGTTACTCGGGCAGGGAATACGAGCAGTACTTC
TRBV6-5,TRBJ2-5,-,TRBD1,CASSPGGPQETQYF,TGTGCCAGCAGCCCAGGGGGACCCCAAGAGACCCAGTACTTC
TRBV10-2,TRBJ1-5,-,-,CASSELWGYSNQPQHF,TGCGCCAGCAGTGAGCTATGGGGGTATAGCAATCAGCCCCAGCATTTT
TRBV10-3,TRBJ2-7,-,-,CAISEDEAEYF,TGTGCCATCAGTGAGGACGAGGCGGAGTACTTC
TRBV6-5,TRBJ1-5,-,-,CASGLQPQHF,TGTGCCAGTGGGTTGCAGCCCCAGCATTTT
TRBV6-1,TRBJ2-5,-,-,CASRLKETQYF,TGTGCCAGCAGATTGAAGGAGACCCAGTACTTC
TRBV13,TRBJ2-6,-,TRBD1,CASIGQGDGANVLTF,TGTGCCAGCATAGGACAGGGGGACGGGGCCAACGTCCTGACTTTC
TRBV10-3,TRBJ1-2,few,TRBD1,CAISESGQGDGYTF,TGTGCCATCAGTGAGTCGGGACAGGGGGACGGCTACACCTTC
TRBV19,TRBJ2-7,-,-,CASIEEGRTADEQYF,TGTGCCAGTATCGAGGAAGGTAGGACCGCGGACGAGCAGTACTTC